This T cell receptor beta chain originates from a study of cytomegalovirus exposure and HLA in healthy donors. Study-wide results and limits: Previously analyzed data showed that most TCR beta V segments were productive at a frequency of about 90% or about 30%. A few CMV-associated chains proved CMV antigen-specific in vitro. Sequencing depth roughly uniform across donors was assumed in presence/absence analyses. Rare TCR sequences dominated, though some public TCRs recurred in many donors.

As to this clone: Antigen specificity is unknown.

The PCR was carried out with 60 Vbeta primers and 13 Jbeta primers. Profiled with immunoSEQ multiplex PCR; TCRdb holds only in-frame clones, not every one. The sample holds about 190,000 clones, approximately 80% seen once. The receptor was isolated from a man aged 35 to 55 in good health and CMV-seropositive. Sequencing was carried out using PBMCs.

The CDR3 bases are TGTGCCAGCAGCTTAGTACTAGCGGGAACATATGAGCAGTTCTTC. It translates to CASSLVLAGTYEQFF. V is TRBV7-8 and J is TRBJ2-1; 10 bases align to TRBD2. Germline-derived CDR1 and CDR2 are SGHVS and FQNEAQ. The CDR3 is made up of 15 amino acids. V gave up 1 base and J gave up 8 bases; unmatched junction bases: 5.